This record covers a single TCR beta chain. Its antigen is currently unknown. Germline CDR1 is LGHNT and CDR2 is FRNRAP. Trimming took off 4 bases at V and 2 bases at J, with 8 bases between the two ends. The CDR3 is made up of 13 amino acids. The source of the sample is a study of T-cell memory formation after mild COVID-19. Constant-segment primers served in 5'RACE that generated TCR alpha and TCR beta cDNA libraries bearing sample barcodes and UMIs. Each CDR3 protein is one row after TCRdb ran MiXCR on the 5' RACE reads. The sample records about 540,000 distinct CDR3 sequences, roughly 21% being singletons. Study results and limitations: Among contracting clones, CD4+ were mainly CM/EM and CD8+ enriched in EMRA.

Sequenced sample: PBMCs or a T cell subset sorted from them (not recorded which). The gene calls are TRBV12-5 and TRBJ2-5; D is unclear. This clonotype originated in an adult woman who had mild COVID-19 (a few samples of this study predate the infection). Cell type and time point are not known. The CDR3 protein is CASGSEYQETQYF. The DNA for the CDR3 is TGTGCTAGTGGTTCCGAGTATCAAGAGACCCAGTACTTC.